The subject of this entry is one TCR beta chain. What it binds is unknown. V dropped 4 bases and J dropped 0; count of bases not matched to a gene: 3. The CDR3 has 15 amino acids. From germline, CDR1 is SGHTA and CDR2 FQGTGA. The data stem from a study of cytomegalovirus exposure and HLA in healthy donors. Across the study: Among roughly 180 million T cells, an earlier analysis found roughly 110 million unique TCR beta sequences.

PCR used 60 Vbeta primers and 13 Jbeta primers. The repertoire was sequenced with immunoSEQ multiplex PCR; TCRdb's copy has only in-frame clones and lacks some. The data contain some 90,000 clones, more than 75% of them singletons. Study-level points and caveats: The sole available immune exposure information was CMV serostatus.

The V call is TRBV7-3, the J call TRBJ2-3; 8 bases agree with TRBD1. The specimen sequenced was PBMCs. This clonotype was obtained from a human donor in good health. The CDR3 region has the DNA TGTGCCAGCAGCTCGGGACAGGCTAGCACAGATACGCAGTATTTT. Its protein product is CASSSGQASTDTQYF.